This T cell receptor (beta chain) was recovered during a study of control samples from healthy donors and cancer patients. The table came from immunoSEQ multiplex PCR; TCRdb's copy has only in-frame clones and leaves some out. The profile shows approximately 140,000 clones, more than 80% of them singletons. The V end was cut by 3 bases, the J end by 10 bases, with 15 bases between. The CDR3 totals 14 residues. Germline V gene lookup returns CDR1 LGHDT and CDR2 YNNKEL (reference sequence). The receptor's source is a man between 18 and 35 years old in good health. The J gene is TRBJ1-4, the V gene TRBV3-1 (or the pseudogene TRBV3-2), with D possibly TRBD1 on 5 matching bases. The sequencing input was blood. The CDR3 region is CASSHQYDRGKLFF. DNA of the CDR3: TGTGCCAGCAGCCATCAATATGACAGAGGAAAACTGTTTTTT.